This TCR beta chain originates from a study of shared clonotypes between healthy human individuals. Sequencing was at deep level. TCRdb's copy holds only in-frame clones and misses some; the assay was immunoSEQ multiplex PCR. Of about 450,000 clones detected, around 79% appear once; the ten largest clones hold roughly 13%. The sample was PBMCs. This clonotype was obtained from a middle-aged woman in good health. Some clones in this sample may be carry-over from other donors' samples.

In DNA, the CDR3 is TGTGCCAGCAGTTTCAGTAGGGAGACCCAGTACTTC. It codes for CASSFSRETQYF. The V call is TRBV6-5, the J call TRBJ2-5; D not resolved. Trimming left V 4 bases short and J 5 bases short, with 8 bases between. Germline CDR1 and CDR2: MNHEY and SVGAGI. The CDR3 contains 12 residues.